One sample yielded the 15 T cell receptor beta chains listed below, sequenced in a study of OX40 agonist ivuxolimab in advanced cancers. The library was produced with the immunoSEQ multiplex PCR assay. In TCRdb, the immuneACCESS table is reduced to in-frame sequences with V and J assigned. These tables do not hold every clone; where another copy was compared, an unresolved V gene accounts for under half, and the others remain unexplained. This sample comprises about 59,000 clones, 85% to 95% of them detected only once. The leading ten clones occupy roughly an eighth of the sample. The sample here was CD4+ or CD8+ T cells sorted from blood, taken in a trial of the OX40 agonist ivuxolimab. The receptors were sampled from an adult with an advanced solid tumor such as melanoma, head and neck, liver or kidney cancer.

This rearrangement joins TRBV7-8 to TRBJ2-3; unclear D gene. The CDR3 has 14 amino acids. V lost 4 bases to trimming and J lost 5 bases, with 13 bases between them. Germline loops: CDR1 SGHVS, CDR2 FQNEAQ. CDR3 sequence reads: CASSSPDPRDTQYF. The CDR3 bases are TGTGCCAGCAGCTCCCCGGACCCCAGAGATACGCAGTATTTT.

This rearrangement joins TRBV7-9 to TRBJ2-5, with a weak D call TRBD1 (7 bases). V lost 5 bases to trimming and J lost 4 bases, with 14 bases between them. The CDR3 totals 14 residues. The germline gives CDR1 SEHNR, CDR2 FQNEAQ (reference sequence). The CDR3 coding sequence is TGTGCCAGCAGCCCAGGGGGGAGTCGAGAGACCCAGTACTTC. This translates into CASSPGGSRETQYF. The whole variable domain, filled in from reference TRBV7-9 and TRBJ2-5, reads DTGVSQNPRHKITKRGQNVTFRCDPISEHNRLYWYRQTLGQGPEFLTYFQNEAQLEKSRLLSDRFSAERPKGSFSTLEIQRTEQGDSAMYLCASSPGGSRETQYFGPGTRLLVL.

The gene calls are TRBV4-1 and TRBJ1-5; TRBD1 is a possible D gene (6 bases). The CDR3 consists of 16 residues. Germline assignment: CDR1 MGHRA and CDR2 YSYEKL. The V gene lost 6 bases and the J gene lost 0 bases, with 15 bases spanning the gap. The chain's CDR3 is CASRPTDRISNQPQHF. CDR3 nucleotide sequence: TGCGCCAGCAGACCTACCGACAGGATTAGCAATCAGCCCCAGCATTTT.

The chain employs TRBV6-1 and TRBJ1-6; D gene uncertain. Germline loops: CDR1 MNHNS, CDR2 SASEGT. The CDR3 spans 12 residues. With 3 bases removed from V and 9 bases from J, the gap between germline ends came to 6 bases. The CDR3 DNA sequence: TGTGCCAGCAGTGATCCCACTTCACCCCTCCACTTT. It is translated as CASSDPTSPLHF.

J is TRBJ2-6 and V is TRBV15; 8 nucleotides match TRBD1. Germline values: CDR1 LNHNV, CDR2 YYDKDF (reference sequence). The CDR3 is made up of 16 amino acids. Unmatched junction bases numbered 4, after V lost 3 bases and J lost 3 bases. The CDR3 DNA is TGTGCCACCAGCAGTGGAGGACAGGGTGGGGCCAACGTCCTGACTTTC. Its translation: CATSSGGQGGANVLTF.

The CDR3 loop reads CASTAGGGDTQYF. The CDR3 DNA reads TGTGCCAGCACGGCAGGGGGTGGAGATACGCAGTATTTT. The chain combines TRBV6-5 with TRBJ2-3, with 7 nucleotides matching TRBD1. This CDR3 contains 13 residues. V lost 7 bases to trimming and J lost 5 bases; unmatched junction nucleotides: 6. Germline values: CDR1 MNHEY, CDR2 SVGAGI.

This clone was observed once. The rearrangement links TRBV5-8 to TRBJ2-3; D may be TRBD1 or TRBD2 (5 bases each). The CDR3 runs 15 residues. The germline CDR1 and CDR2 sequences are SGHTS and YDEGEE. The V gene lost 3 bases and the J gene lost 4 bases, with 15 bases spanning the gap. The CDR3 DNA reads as TGTGCCAGCAGCTACATGTCCGGGGCGGCAGATACGCAGTATTTT. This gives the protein CASSYMSGAADTQYF.

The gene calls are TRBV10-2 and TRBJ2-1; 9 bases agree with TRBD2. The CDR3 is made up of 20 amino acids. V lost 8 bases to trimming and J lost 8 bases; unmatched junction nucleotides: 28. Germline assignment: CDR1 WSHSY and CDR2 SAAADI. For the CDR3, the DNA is TGCGCCAGCGAAGGAGGTGGGACTCTAGCGGGACCTTCCGCGATTGATGAGCAGTTCTTC. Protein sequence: CASEGGGTLAGPSAIDEQFF.

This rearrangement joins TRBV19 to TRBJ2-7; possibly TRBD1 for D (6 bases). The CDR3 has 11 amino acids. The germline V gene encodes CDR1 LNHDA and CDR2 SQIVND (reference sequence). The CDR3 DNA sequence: TGTGCTACAGGGCTGGGTACCTGGCAGTACTTC. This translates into CATGLGTWQYF.

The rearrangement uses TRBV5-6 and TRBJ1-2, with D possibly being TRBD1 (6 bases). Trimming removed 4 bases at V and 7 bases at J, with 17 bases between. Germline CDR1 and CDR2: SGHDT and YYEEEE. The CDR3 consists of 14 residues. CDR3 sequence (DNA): TGTGCCAGCAGCAAAAACAGGGACCAAAGTGGCTACACCTTC. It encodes CASSKNRDQSGYTF.

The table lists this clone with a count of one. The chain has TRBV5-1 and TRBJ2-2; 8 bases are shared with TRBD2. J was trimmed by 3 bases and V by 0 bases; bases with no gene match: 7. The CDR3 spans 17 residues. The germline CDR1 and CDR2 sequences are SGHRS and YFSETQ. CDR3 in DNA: TGCGCCAGCAGCTTGGCCAAAATAGCGGGGTACACCGGGGAGCTGTTTTTT. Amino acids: CASSLAKIAGYTGELFF. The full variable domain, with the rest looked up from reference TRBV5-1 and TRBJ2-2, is KAGVTQTPRYLIKTRGQQVTLSCSPISGHRSVSWYQQTPGQGLQFLFEYFSETQRNKGNFPGRFSGRQFSNSRSEMNVSTLELGDSALYLCASSLAKIAGYTGELFFGEGSRLTVL.

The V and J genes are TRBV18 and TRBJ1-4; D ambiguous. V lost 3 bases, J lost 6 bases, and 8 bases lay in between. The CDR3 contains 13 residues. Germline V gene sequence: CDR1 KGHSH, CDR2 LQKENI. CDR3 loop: CASSPLMDEKLFF. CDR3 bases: TGTGCCAGCTCACCTCTTATGGATGAAAAACTGTTTTTT. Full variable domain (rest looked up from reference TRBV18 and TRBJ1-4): NAGVMQNPRHLVRRRGQEARLRCSPMKGHSHVYWYRQLPEEGLKFMVYLQKENIIDESGMPKERFSAEFPKEGPSILRIQQVVRGDSAAYFCASSPLMDEKLFFGSGTQLSVL.

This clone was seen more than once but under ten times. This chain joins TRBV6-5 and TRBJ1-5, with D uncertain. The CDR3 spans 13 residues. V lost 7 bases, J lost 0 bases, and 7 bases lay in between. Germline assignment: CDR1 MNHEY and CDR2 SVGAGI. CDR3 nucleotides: TGTGCCAGCACCCACGATAGCAATCAGCCCCAGCATTTT. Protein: CASTHDSNQPQHF.

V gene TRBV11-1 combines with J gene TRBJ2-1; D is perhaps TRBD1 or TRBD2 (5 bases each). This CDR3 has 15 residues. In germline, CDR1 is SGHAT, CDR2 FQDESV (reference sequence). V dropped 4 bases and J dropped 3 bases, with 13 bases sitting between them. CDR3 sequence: CASSWGGGVYNEQFF. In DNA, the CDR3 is TGTGCCAGCAGCTGGGGTGGGGGAGTCTACAATGAGCAGTTCTTC. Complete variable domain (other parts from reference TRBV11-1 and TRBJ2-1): EAEVAQSPRYKITEKSQAVAFWCDPISGHATLYWYRQILGQGPELLVQFQDESVVDDSQLPKDRFSAERLKGVDSTLKIQPAELGDSAMYLCASSWGGGVYNEQFFGPGTRLTVL.

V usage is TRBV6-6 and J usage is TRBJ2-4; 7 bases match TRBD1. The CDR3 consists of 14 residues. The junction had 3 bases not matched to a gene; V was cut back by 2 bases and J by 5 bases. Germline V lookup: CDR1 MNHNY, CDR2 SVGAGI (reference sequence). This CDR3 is CASSYQGQENIQYF. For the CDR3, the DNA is TGTGCCAGCAGTTACCAAGGACAGGAAAACATTCAGTACTTC.